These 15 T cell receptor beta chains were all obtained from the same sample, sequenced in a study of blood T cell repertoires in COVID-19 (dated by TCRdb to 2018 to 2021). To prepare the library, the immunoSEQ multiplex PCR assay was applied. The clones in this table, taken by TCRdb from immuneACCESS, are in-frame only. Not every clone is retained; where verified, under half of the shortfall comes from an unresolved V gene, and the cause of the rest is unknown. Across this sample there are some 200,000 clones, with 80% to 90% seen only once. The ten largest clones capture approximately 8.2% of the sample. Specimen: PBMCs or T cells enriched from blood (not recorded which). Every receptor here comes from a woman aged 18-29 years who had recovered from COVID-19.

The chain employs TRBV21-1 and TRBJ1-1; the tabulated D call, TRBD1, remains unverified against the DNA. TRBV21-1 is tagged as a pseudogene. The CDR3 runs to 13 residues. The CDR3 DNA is TGTGCCAGCAGCAAAGCCATGAACACTGAAGCTTTCTTT. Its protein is CASSKAMNTEAFF.

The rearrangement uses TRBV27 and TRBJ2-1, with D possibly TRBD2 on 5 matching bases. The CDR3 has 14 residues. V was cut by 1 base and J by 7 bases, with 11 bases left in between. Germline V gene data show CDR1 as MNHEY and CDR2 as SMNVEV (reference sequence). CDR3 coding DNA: TGTGCCAGCAGTTTATTGTCAGCGGAAAATGAGCAGTTCTTC. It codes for CASSLLSAENEQFF.

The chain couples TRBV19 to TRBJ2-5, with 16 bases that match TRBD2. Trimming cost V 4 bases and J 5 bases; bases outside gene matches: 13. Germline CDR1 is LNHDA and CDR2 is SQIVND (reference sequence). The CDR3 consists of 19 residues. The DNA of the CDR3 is TGTGCCAGTAGTACTGAGGGACTAGCGGGGGGGCCACTCCTGGAGACCCAGTACTTC. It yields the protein CASSTEGLAGGPLLETQYF. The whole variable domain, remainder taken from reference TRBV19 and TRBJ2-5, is DGGITQSPKYLFRKEGQNVTLSCEQNLNHDAMYWYRQDPGQGLRLIYYSQIVNDFQKGDIAEGYSVSREKKESFPLTVTSAQKNPTAFYLCASSTEGLAGGPLLETQYFGPGTRLLVL.

CDR3 residues: CASSDGVGGAGNQPQHF. CDR3 coding DNA: TGTGCCAGCAGTGACGGGGTAGGGGGCGCCGGCAATCAGCCCCAGCATTTT. This chain uses TRBV6-1 with TRBJ1-5; TRBD1 aligns across 7 bases. In germline, CDR1 is MNHNS, CDR2 SASEGT. The CDR3 is 17 amino acids. The V gene end was trimmed by 3 bases and the J gene end by 2 bases; junction bases not matched to a gene: 10.

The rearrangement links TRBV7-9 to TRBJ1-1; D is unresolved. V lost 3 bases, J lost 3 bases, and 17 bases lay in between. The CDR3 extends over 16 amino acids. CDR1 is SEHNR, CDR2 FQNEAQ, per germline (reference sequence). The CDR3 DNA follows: TGTGCCAGCAGCTTCGGGTGGAGCCACGATTACACTGAAGCTTTCTTT. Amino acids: CASSFGWSHDYTEAFF.

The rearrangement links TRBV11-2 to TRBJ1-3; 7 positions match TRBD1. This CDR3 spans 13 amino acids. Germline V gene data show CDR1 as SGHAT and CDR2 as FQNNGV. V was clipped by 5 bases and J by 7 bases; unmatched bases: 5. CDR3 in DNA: TGTGCCAGCAGCACAGGGGCAGTCAACACCATATATTTT. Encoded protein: CASSTGAVNTIYF.

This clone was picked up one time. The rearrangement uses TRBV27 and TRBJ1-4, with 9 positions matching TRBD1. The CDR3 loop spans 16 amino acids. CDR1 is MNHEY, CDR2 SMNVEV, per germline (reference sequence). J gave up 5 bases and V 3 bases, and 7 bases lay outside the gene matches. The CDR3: CASSFRGQGRNEKLFF. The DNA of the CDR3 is TGTGCCAGCAGTTTTAGGGGACAGGGCAGAAATGAAAAACTGTTTTTT.

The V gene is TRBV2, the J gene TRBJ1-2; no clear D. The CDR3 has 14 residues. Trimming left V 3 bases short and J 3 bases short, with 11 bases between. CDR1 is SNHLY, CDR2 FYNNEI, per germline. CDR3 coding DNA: TGTGCCAGCAGTGATCAGAACCGCTACTATGGCTACACCTTC. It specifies CASSDQNRYYGYTF. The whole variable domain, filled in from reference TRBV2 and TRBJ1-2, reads EPEVTQTPSHQVTQMGQEVILRCVPISNHLYFYWYRQILGQKVEFLVSFYNNEISEKSEIFDDQFSVERPDGSNFTLKIRSTKLEDSAMYFCASSDQNRYYGYTFGSGTRLTVV.

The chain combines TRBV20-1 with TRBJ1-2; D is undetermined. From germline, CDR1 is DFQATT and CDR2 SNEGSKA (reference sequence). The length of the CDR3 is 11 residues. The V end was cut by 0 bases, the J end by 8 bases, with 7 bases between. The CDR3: CSARDYSGYTF. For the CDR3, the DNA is TGCAGTGCTAGAGATTATTCGGGCTACACCTTC.

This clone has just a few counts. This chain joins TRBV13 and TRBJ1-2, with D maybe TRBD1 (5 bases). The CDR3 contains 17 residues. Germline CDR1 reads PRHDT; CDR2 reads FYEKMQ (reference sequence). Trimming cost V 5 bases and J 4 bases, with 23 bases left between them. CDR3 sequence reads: CASSQTNTDLGAYGYTF. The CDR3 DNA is TGTGCCAGCAGCCAGACAAACACGGACCTTGGGGCCTATGGCTACACCTTC.

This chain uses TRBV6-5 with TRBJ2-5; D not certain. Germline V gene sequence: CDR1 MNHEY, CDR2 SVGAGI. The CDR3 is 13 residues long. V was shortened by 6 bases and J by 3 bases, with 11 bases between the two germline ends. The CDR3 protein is CASRARREETQYF. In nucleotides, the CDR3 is TGTGCCAGCAGAGCCAGACGGGAAGAGACCCAGTACTTC.

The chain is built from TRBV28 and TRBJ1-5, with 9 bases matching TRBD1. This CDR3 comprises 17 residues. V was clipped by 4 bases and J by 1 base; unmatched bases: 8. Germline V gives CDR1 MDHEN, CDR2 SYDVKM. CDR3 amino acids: CASSSTGTGKSNQPQHF. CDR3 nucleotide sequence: TGTGCCAGCAGTTCAACCGGGACAGGGAAGAGCAATCAGCCCCAGCATTTT.

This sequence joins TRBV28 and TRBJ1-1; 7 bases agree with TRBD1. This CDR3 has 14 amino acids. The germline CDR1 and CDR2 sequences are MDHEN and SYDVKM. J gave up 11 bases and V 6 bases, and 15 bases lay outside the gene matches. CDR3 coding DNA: TGTGCCAGCAGACTCGACAGGGAGGTGGGGTGGGCTTTCTTT. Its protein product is CASRLDREVGWAFF. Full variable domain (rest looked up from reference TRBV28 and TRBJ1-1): DVKVTQSSRYLVKRTGEKVFLECVQDMDHENMFWYRQDPGLGLRLIYFSYDVKMKEKGDIPEGYSVSREKKERFSLILESASTNQTSMYLCASRLDREVGWAFFGQGTRLTVV.

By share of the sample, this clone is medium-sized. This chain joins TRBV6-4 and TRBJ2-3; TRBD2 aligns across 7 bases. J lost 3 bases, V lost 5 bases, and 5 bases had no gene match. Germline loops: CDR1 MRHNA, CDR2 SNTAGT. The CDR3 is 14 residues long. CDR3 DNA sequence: TGTGCCAGCAGTAAAGCGGGGATTACAGATACGCAGTATTTT. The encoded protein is CASSKAGITDTQYF.

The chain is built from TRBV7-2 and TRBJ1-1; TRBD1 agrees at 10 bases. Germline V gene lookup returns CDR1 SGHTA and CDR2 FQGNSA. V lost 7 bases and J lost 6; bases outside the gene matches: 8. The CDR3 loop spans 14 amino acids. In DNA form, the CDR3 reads TGTGCCAGCAAGGGACAGGGGACGGGGGCTGAAGCTTTCTTT. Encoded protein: CASKGQGTGAEAFF.